The 4 T cell receptor beta chains given below trace back to one sample, sequenced in a study of monozygotic twins with inflammatory bowel disease. No DNA is given; TCRdb re-called the 5' RACE reads and lists each CDR3 protein once. The sample totals under 350,000 distinct CDR3 sequences. Sequences were obtained from blood. These receptors were collected from a human donor with ulcerative colitis or Crohn's disease, or a healthy co-twin of an affected twin (not recorded which).

This chain connects TRBV30 to TRBJ1-2; with no DNA, the TCRdb D assignment of TRBD1 cannot be verified. CDR1 and CDR2 (germline): GTSNPN, SVGIG (reference sequence). The CDR3 extends over 14 amino acids. This CDR3 reads CAWRGTGGHYGYTF. The full variable domain, in which reference TRBV30 and TRBJ1-2 provide the parts outside the CDR3, is SQTIHQWPATLVQPVGSPLSLECTVEGTSNPNLYWYRQAAGRGLQLLFYSVGIGQISSEVPQNLSASRPQDRQFILSSKKLLLSDSGFYLCAWRGTGGHYGYTFGSGTRLTVV.

The rearrangement uses TRBV12-3 or TRBV12-4 and TRBJ1-2; TCRdb picks TRBD1, but there is no DNA to check that call. The CDR3 runs 16 residues. The CDR3 region is CASSSTGSPKDYGYTF.

The rearrangement links TRBV19 to TRBJ1-2; TCRdb lists TRBD1, though no DNA is available to test this call. CDR3 length: 13 residues. The V gene's germline CDR1 is LNHDA and CDR2 SQIVND (reference sequence). CDR3 sequence reads: CASIGTGRGGYTF.

This chain joins TRBV5-4 and TRBJ2-3; as DNA is missing, the TRBD1 call by TCRdb cannot be tested. Germline CDR1 is SGHNT and CDR2 is YYREEE (reference sequence). The CDR3 runs to 16 residues. The CDR3 reads CASSGRTGGDPDTQYF.